Each of the 22 T cell receptor beta chains below was sequenced from the same sample in a study of blood T cell repertoires in COVID-19. Libraries were prepared by immunoSEQ multiplex PCR; TCRdb keeps only in-frame clonotypes and omits some of them. The sample lists some 340,000 clones; around four fifths were seen once. Sequenced sample: peripheral blood. Every receptor here comes from a man aged 25-45 years with active or convalescent COVID-19.

The chain combines TRBV28 with TRBJ1-1; D uncertain. The ends were cut back, 3 bases at V and 4 bases at J, with 3 bases in the middle. Germline assignment: CDR1 MDHEN and CDR2 SYDVKM. This CDR3 has 11 amino acids. Written as DNA, the CDR3 is TGTGCCAGCAGTTTGAGCACTGAAGCTTTCTTT. Translating gives CASSLSTEAFF. Full variable domain (rest looked up from reference TRBV28 and TRBJ1-1): DVKVTQSSRYLVKRTGEKVFLECVQDMDHENMFWYRQDPGLGLRLIYFSYDVKMKEKGDIPEGYSVSREKKERFSLILESASTNQTSMYLCASSLSTEAFFGQGTRLTVV.

This clone was seen more than once but under ten times. The chain has TRBV5-4 and TRBJ2-7; 8 bases match TRBD1. The CDR3 loop spans 15 amino acids. The V segment lost 0 bases and the J segment 7 bases; nucleotides outside the gene matches: 9. Germline V gene lookup returns CDR1 SGHNT and CDR2 YYREEE (reference sequence). In nucleotides, the CDR3 is TGTGCCAGCAGCTTGGCCATAGGACAGGGCCAAGAGCAGTACTTC. As protein: CASSLAIGQGQEQYF.

This chain uses TRBV6-5 with TRBJ2-3, with D possibly being TRBD1 (6 bases). The CDR3 loop spans 13 amino acids. Germline assignment: CDR1 MNHEY and CDR2 SVGAGI. V lost 7 bases to trimming and J lost 5 bases, with 13 bases between them. CDR3 nucleotides: TGTGCCAGCACCCCCAAGGGGGAAGATACGCAGTATTTT. Translated: CASTPKGEDTQYF.

This clone was found once. For the CDR3, the DNA is TGCGCCAGCAGCCTCCTAGCGGACAATGAGCAGTTCTTC. Its protein is CASSLLADNEQFF. The V and J genes are TRBV4-3 and TRBJ2-1, with 7 bases lining up with TRBD2. Germline V lookup: CDR1 LGHNA, CDR2 YSLEER. The ends lost 4 bases at V and 5 bases at J; junction bases unmatched: 2. This CDR3 is 13 amino acids long.

The chain carries TRBV5-1 and TRBJ2-2; 7 bases align to TRBD2. J lost 10 bases, V lost 0 bases, and 6 bases had no gene match. The CDR3 sequence is 14 residues long. Germline-derived CDR1 and CDR2 are SGHRS and YFSETQ. This CDR3 is CASSLGGLAEELFF. The CDR3 coding sequence is TGCGCCAGCAGCTTGGGTGGGCTAGCGGAGGAGCTGTTTTTT.

The rearrangement joins TRBV11-3 to TRBJ2-7; D is undetermined. CDR3 length: 15 amino acids. V was trimmed by 4 bases and J by 2 bases, leaving 15 bases between them. Germline CDR1 and CDR2: SGHNT and YENEEA. In DNA, the CDR3 is TGTGCCAGCAGCTCCCCATACCACTCCACCTACGAGCAGTACTTC. Its translation is CASSSPYHSTYEQYF.

The V call is TRBV7-2, the J call TRBJ2-6, with no clear D. The CDR3 totals 16 residues. The V and J ends lost 1 base and 0 bases respectively, with 7 bases between them. Germline-derived CDR1 and CDR2 are SGHTA and FQGNSA. The CDR3 loop reads CASSLEALSGANVLTF. In nucleotides, the CDR3 is TGTGCCAGCAGCTTAGAAGCTCTCTCTGGGGCCAACGTCCTGACTTTC. Filled out from reference TRBV7-2 and TRBJ2-6, the complete variable domain reads GAGVSQSPSNKVTEKGKDVELRCDPISGHTALYWYRQSLGQGLEFLIYFQGNSAPDKSGLPSDRFSAERTGGSVSTLTIQRTQQEDSAVYLCASSLEALSGANVLTFGAGSRLTVL.

On this clone: Other nucleotide sequences in the sample specify the same CDR3. The V call is TRBV18, the J call TRBJ2-7, with 7 nucleotides matching TRBD1. This CDR3 region has 13 residues. The J segment lost 0 bases and the V segment lost 6 bases, leaving 2 bases of the junction unmatched. Germline CDR1 is KGHSH and CDR2 is LQKENI. Written as DNA, the CDR3 is TGTGCCAGCTCGCGACAGGGCTCCTACGAGCAGTACTTC. It encodes CASSRQGSYEQYF.

The chain employs TRBV5-1 and TRBJ2-2; 8 nucleotides align to TRBD1. The germline V gene encodes CDR1 SGHRS and CDR2 YFSETQ. The CDR3 totals 16 residues. V trimming: 3 bases; J trimming: 4 bases; junction bases outside the gene matches: 8. DNA for the CDR3: TGCGCCAGCAGCTCTCGGACAGGGTGGACCACCGGGGAGCTGTTTTTT. This encodes CASSSRTGWTTGELFF.

This rearrangement joins TRBV7-7 to TRBJ1-5; the match to TRBD1 covers 9 bases. Losses at the gene ends were 5 bases for V and 4 bases for J; bases not matched to a gene: 9. This CDR3 is built from 16 residues. Germline loops: CDR1 SSHAT, CDR2 FNYEAQ (reference sequence). The CDR3 protein is CASSPRTGTGNQPQHF. In nucleotides, the CDR3 is TGTGCCAGCAGCCCTAGGACAGGGACAGGGAATCAGCCCCAGCATTTT. The full variable domain, its missing parts supplied by reference TRBV7-7 and TRBJ1-5, is GAGVSQSPRYKVTKRGQDVTLRCDPISSHATLYWYQQALGQGPEFLTYFNYEAQPDKSGLPSDRFSAERPEGSISTLTIQRTEQRDSAMYRCASSPRTGTGNQPQHFGDGTRLSIL.

The table lists this clone with a count of one. The chain carries TRBV11-2 and TRBJ1-1; D remains unclear. There are 13 residues in the CDR3. V was trimmed by 2 bases and J by 1 base, leaving 5 bases between them. Germline V CDR1 and CDR2: SGHAT, FQNNGV. CDR3 residues: CASSLSPNTEAFF. CDR3 nucleotide sequence: TGTGCCAGCAGCTTATCTCCGAACACTGAAGCTTTCTTT.

In this sample, this clone turned up once. The sample contains more than one DNA sequence encoding this CDR3. This sequence joins TRBV7-3 and TRBJ1-1; a possible D gene is TRBD1 (6 bases). Germline V gene sequence: CDR1 SGHTA, CDR2 FQGTGA. The CDR3 length is 13 residues. With 4 bases removed from V and 1 base from J, the gap between germline ends came to 7 bases. This CDR3 reads CASSYRANTEAFF. Here the CDR3 DNA reads TGTGCCAGCAGCTACAGGGCGAACACTGAAGCTTTCTTT. Variable domain in full (rest from reference TRBV7-3 and TRBJ1-1): GAGVSQTPSNKVTEKGKYVELRCDPISGHTALYWYRQSLGQGPEFLIYFQGTGAADDSGLPNDRFFAVRPEGSVSTLKIQRTERGDSAVYLCASSYRANTEAFFGQGTRLTVV.

V and J are TRBV4-2 and TRBJ1-5; D is unclear. In germline, CDR1 is LGHNA, CDR2 YNFKEQ. The V end lost 0 bases, the J end lost 2 bases, and 5 bases lay between the germline ends. The CDR3 is 14 amino acids. The DNA for the CDR3 is TGTGCCAGCAGCCAAGATGCGGGCAATCAGCCCCAGCATTTT. Translating gives CASSQDAGNQPQHF.

V is TRBV10-3 and J is TRBJ2-7; 7 bases map to TRBD2. Germline CDR1 and CDR2: ENHRY and SYGVKD. The J segment lost 1 base and the V segment lost 4 bases, leaving 10 bases of the junction unmatched. The CDR3 spans 16 residues. The CDR3 region is CAISAIGGSASYEQYF. DNA of the CDR3: TGTGCCATCAGTGCGATAGGCGGGAGTGCTTCCTACGAGCAGTACTTC.

V usage is TRBV11-2 and J usage is TRBJ2-2; 12 bases fit TRBD2. V trimming: 3 bases; J trimming: 3 bases; junction bases outside the gene matches: 5. This CDR3 spans 17 amino acids. Germline V gene data show CDR1 as SGHAT and CDR2 as FQNNGV. The DNA for the CDR3 is TGTGCCAGCAGCTTGTCTAGCGGGAGGGCGGACACCGGGGAGCTGTTTTTT. Translated, it gives CASSLSSGRADTGELFF.

This chain connects TRBV27 to TRBJ2-3; 10 bases fit TRBD2. Germline trimming cut 6 bases from V and 0 bases from J; bases unmatched to any gene: 12. Germline V CDR1 and CDR2: MNHEY, SMNVEV (reference sequence). The CDR3 runs 18 residues. CDR3 sequence: CASSILFLAGASTDTQYF. CDR3 DNA sequence: TGTGCCAGCAGCATTTTATTCCTAGCGGGGGCTAGCACAGATACGCAGTATTTT.

This sequence joins TRBV7-2 and TRBJ1-2; 8 bases are shared with TRBD1. Germline CDR1 SGHTA, CDR2 FQGNSA. CDR3 length: 14 residues. The ends lost 5 bases at V and 8 bases at J; junction bases unmatched: 10. The CDR3 nucleotides are TGTGCCAGCAGCCCTTATCAGGGGGCGCGGGGCTACACCTTC. The encoded protein is CASSPYQGARGYTF.

The chain carries TRBV9 and TRBJ1-4; 8 nucleotides match TRBD1. After removal of 4 bases from V and 6 bases from J, the junction contained 8 bases not matched to a gene. CDR1 is SGDLS and CDR2 is YYNGEE in the germline V gene. The CDR3 extends over 15 amino acids. Here the CDR3 reads CASSQRQGKYEKLFF. In DNA, the CDR3 is TGTGCCAGCAGCCAACGACAGGGGAAATATGAAAAACTGTTTTTT.

The V call is TRBV5-1, the J call TRBJ2-1, with 10 positions matching TRBD1. Germline lookup yields CDR1 SGHRS and CDR2 YFSETQ. V shed 1 base and J 7 bases; nucleotides not matched to a gene: 8. The CDR3 is made up of 16 amino acids. The CDR3 region has the DNA TGCGCCAGCAGCTTGTCCTCCGGGACAGGGGTAAATGAGCAGTTCTTC. Residues: CASSLSSGTGVNEQFF.

This clone has just one count. The rearrangement uses TRBV30 and TRBJ2-7; TRBD2 matches 13 bases. Germline V CDR1 and CDR2: GTSNPN, SVGIG (reference sequence). This CDR3 has 14 residues. V lost 8 bases and J lost 6; bases outside the gene matches: 10. The CDR3 protein is CAASLLAGGGEQYF. The CDR3 coding sequence is TGTGCCGCTAGCCTACTAGCGGGAGGGGGCGAGCAGTACTTC.

The genes are TRBV19 and TRBJ2-7; D possibly corresponds to TRBD2 (6 bases). The V end lost 9 bases, the J end lost 3 bases, and 9 bases lay between the germline ends. This CDR3 comprises 11 residues. Looked up from germline, CDR1 is LNHDA and CDR2 is SQIVND (reference sequence). The CDR3 DNA follows: TGTGCCAGCCGGGGGTTCTACGAGCAGTACTTC. Its protein product is CASRGFYEQYF. The full variable domain, its missing parts supplied by reference TRBV19 and TRBJ2-7, is DGGITQSPKYLFRKEGQNVTLSCEQNLNHDAMYWYRQDPGQGLRLIYYSQIVNDFQKGDIAEGYSVSREKKESFPLTVTSAQKNPTAFYLCASRGFYEQYFGPGTRLTVT.

This sequence joins TRBV24-1 and TRBJ2-3; TRBD1 matches at 11 bases. In germline, CDR1 is KGHDR, CDR2 SFDVKD. V trimming: 10 bases; J trimming: 3 bases; junction bases outside the gene matches: 2. This CDR3 has 13 residues. CDR3 residues: CATRDRGTDTQYF. In DNA, the CDR3 is TGTGCCACTCGGGACAGGGGGACAGATACGCAGTATTTT.